Listed below are T cell receptor beta chains from one sample, sequenced in a study of vaccination effects on CD4 cells after COVID-19. Repertoires were generated with immunoSEQ multiplex PCR, while TCRdb's copy carries only in-frame clones and drops some. The sample yields about 60,000 clones, 60% to 80% seen once. These TCRs' antigens remain unknown. Sequencing used CD4+ T cells from PBMCs cultured with HCoV-OC43 spike peptides, obtained after COVID-19 vaccination. The receptor set was obtained from a human donor who received a COVID-19 vaccine. The CDR3 runs from the conserved cysteine through the conserved F or W. A row's size may be missing; if present it is once, few, many or a size class.

V gene	J gene	clone size	CDR3 protein
TRBV30	TRBJ1-6	few	CAWTEGGSWGSPLHF
TRBV28	TRBJ2-3	.	CASSLLTGGYTDTQYF
TRBV19	TRBJ1-3	.	CASRKSRSGNTIYF
TRBV2	TRBJ1-2	.	CARTGGDYGYTF
TRBV2	TRBJ1-5	.	CASSAGSYSNQPQHF
TRBV7-2	TRBJ2-5	.	CASTLTSRETQYF
TRBV30	TRBJ2-3	.	CAWSTSTDTQYF
TRBV2	TRBJ1-1	.	CASSGAGRSGILAFF
TRBV2	TRBJ1-5	.	CASSGPVTYSNQPQHF
TRBV29-1	TRBJ1-2	.	CSVEDWANDGYTF
TRBV24-1	TRBJ2-5	.	CATSGPGQYFRETQYF
TRBV18	TRBJ1-2	.	CASSPPGGFNYGYTF
TRBV5-1	TRBJ2-1	.	CASSLEPGQGFNEQFF
TRBV15	TRBJ1-6	.	CATSRDTTGGEGSPLHF
TRBV19	TRBJ1-2	.	CASSIGPDRPGYGYTF
TRBV2	TRBJ2-3	.	CASSEVAGNTDTQYF
TRBV24-1	TRBJ2-3	once	CATSRKGPLSPDTQYF
TRBV7-9	TRBJ1-1	once	CASSLRGRVNTEAFF
TRBV12-3/TRBV12-4	TRBJ2-1	.	CASALHQSGQQFF
TRBV13	TRBJ2-3	once	CASSPTGWDTQYF
TRBV7-2	TRBJ1-4	once	CASSPNLRQGNEKLFF
TRBV20-1	TRBJ1-5	.	CSASASNQPQHF
TRBV12-2	TRBJ1-5	.	CASRLDQPQHF
TRBV19	TRBJ1-5	.	CASSLTGGPNQPQHF
TRBV4-1	TRBJ2-4	.	CASSQVAEGKNIQYF
TRBV18	TRBJ2-1	.	CASSPMGPTYNEQFF
TRBV5-4	TRBJ2-5	.	CASSPDQNQETQYF